The 26 T cell receptor beta chains presented below share a single source sample, sequenced in a study of naive and memory T cell subsets. Study-wide points: A few larger clonotypes appeared in naive repertoires, especially CD8, possibly memory cells re-expressing CD45RA.

No antigen has been assigned to these receptors. The beta constant-region primer was an equimolar mix of two oligonucleotides covering TRBC1 and TRBC2. The ligated cDNA underwent four PCR rounds using SP2 and nested alpha and beta constant-region primers. MiXCR, run by TCRdb on the UMI-ligation and nested PCR reads, gives a single entry per CDR3 protein. Of under 150,000 distinct CDR3 sequences in the sample, approximately 21% were seen once. The sequencing input was naive CD8+ T cells from blood. Receptors were obtained from a human donor in good health.

The J gene is TRBJ2-7, the V gene TRBV29-1, with D tentatively TRBD1 (6 bases). CDR1 and CDR2 from the germline V gene are SQVTM and ANQGSEA. The CDR3 contains 15 residues. V lost 6 bases and J lost 3, with 21 bases in between. The CDR3 DNA reads TGCAGCGTGGGGGAATGGGGGCTGGAAGACTACGAGCAGTACTTC. The encoded protein is CSVGEWGLEDYEQYF.

This clonotype has just a few counts. V usage is TRBV5-5 and J usage is TRBJ1-1, with D uncertain. The V gene's germline CDR1 is SGHKS and CDR2 YYEKEE (reference sequence). Trimming cost V 4 bases and J 1 base, with 11 bases left between them. The CDR3 has 14 residues. The chain's CDR3 is CASSLTAWNTEAFF. In nucleotides, the CDR3 is TGTGCCAGCAGCCTGACCGCTTGGAACACTGAAGCTTTCTTT.

The sample holds a few counts of this clonotype. The rearrangement uses TRBV6-1 and TRBJ1-1, with D possibly being TRBD1 (5 bases). The germline gives CDR1 MNHNS, CDR2 SASEGT. V lost 6 bases and J lost 3, with 14 bases in between. The CDR3 length is 14 residues. This CDR3 reads CASRKQGWDTEAFF. The CDR3 nucleotides read TGTGCCAGCAGAAAGCAGGGTTGGGACACTGAAGCTTTCTTT.

This clonotype was observed at least ten times. This chain joins TRBV29-1 and TRBJ1-2; D is unresolved. Germline CDR1 is SQVTM and CDR2 is ANQGSEA. The CDR3 length is 12 residues. The germline V and J ends were trimmed by 0 bases and 6 bases, with 8 bases remaining between them. The CDR3 reads CSVEDNGDGYTF. CDR3 DNA sequence: TGCAGCGTTGAAGATAATGGCGATGGCTACACCTTC.

The V and J genes are TRBV25-1 and TRBJ2-3, with D possibly being TRBD2 (6 bases). V dropped 11 bases and J dropped 0 bases, with 21 bases sitting between them. The CDR3 runs 16 residues. In germline, CDR1 is MGHDK, CDR2 SYGVNS. As DNA, the CDR3 is TGTGCCGAAGGGAGAACTAGCCCTTGGAGCACAGATACGCAGTATTTT. It is translated as CAEGRTSPWSTDTQYF.

The rearrangement joins TRBV18 to TRBJ2-2; 7 positions agree with TRBD2. Germline V gives CDR1 KGHSH, CDR2 LQKENI. Trimming removed 2 bases from V and 5 bases from J; junction bases left unmatched: 14. The CDR3 consists of 18 residues. The CDR3 DNA reads as TGTGCCAGCTCACCATCAGAGGGAGCGGGATCCGGGACCGGGGAGCTGTTTTTT. Translation: CASSPSEGAGSGTGELFF.

The chain is built from TRBV7-8 and TRBJ2-7; D unresolved. The germline V gene encodes CDR1 SGHVS and CDR2 FQNEAQ. The V end was cut by 6 bases, the J end by 3 bases, with 9 bases between. This CDR3 region has 12 residues. As DNA, the CDR3 is TGTGCCAGCAGTTTTAGCCGCTACGAGCAGTACTTC. Translating gives CASSFSRYEQYF. Using reference TRBV7-8 and TRBJ2-7 for the parts outside the CDR3, the full variable domain is GAGVSQSPRYKVAKRGQDVALRCDPISGHVSLFWYQQALGQGPEFLTYFQNEAQLDKSGLPSDRFFAERPEGSVSTLKIQRTQQEDSAVYLCASSFSRYEQYFGPGTRLTVT.

The J gene is TRBJ2-7, the V gene TRBV12-3 or TRBV12-4, with 10 nucleotides matching TRBD1. CDR3 size: 15 residues. V was clipped by 6 bases and J by 3 bases; unmatched bases: 8. The CDR3 reads CASSSGQGTIYEQYF. In nucleotides, the CDR3 is TGTGCCAGCAGCTCGGGACAGGGGACAATCTACGAGCAGTACTTC.

This clonotype occurred a few times. The V call is TRBV20-1, the J call TRBJ1-6, with D perhaps TRBD1 (6 bases). CDR1 is DFQATT and CDR2 is SNEGSKA in the germline V gene (reference sequence). V shed 0 bases and J shed 9 bases, with 15 bases lying between them. The CDR3 contains 15 residues. CDR3 residues: CSARDWAGEVSPLHF. Written as DNA, the CDR3 is TGCAGTGCTAGAGATTGGGCAGGGGAGGTTTCACCCCTCCACTTT.

This clonotype was counted between two and nine times. The chain has TRBV24-1 and TRBJ2-1; D ambiguous. The CDR3 length is 14 residues. The germline gives CDR1 KGHDR, CDR2 SFDVKD. Trimming pared 5 bases from V and 5 bases from J, leaving 12 bases between. CDR3 in amino acids: CATSAFGRNNEQFF. CDR3 coding DNA: TGTGCCACCAGTGCCTTTGGACGGAACAATGAGCAGTTCTTC.

There are many counts of this clonotype. V and J are TRBV9 and TRBJ2-1, with TRBD2 as a possible D gene (6 bases). The germline V and J ends were trimmed by 1 base and 8 bases, with 10 bases remaining between them. From germline, CDR1 is SGDLS and CDR2 YYNGEE. The CDR3 length is 13 residues. This chain's CDR3 is CASSVFGGDEQFF. The CDR3, as DNA: TGTGCCAGCAGCGTATTCGGGGGAGATGAGCAGTTCTTC.

V is TRBV6-2 or TRBV6-3 and J is TRBJ2-1, with 8 bases aligning to TRBD1. V lost 8 bases and J lost 7; bases outside the gene matches: 4. The CDR3 is 12 amino acids. The germline V gene encodes CDR1 MNHEY and CDR2 SVGEGT. The CDR3 region is CASGYRGNEQFF. CDR3 coding DNA: TGTGCCAGCGGATACAGGGGGAATGAGCAGTTCTTC.

The chain carries TRBV4-3 and TRBJ2-2; D not certain. The germline gives CDR1 LGHNA, CDR2 YSLEER. The V end lost 2 bases, the J end lost 10 bases, and 11 bases lay between the germline ends. CDR3 length: 13 residues. CDR3 coding DNA: TGCGCCAGCAGCCAATATCTCTTTGAGGAGCTGTTTTTT. Translating it yields CASSQYLFEELFF.

This clonotype was seen a handful of times. The rearrangement uses TRBV25-1 and TRBJ2-7; tentatively, D is TRBD1 or TRBD2 (6 bases each). Germline V gene lookup returns CDR1 MGHDK and CDR2 SYGVNS. The CDR3 runs 12 residues. V was clipped by 7 bases and J by 5 bases, with 12 bases between them. CDR3 bases: TGTGCCAGCAACACCGGGGGCAACGAGCAGTACTTC. This codes for CASNTGGNEQYF.

The chain recombines TRBV11-2 with TRBJ1-4; TRBD1 agrees at 9 bases. Trimming took 4 bases from V and 8 from J; bases not matched to a gene: 5. Per the germline V gene, CDR1 is SGHAT and CDR2 is FQNNGV. The CDR3 totals 14 residues. CDR3 coding DNA: TGTGCCAGCAGCTCGACGGACAGGGGAGAAAAACTGTTTTTT. Protein sequence: CASSSTDRGEKLFF.

The table lists this clonotype with a few counts. The chain uses TRBV7-6 and TRBJ2-1; 10 nucleotides agree with TRBD1. The germline V gene has CDR1 SGHVS and CDR2 FNYEAQ. Trimming removed 5 bases from V and 8 bases from J; junction bases left unmatched: 12. This CDR3 has 16 amino acids. CDR3 loop: CASSPGTGEFMDEQFF. The CDR3 region has the DNA TGTGCCAGCAGCCCTGGGACAGGGGAGTTTATGGATGAGCAGTTCTTC.

The chain has TRBV27 and TRBJ1-6; no definite D call. The CDR3 covers 13 residues. Per germline, CDR1 MNHEY and CDR2 SMNVEV (reference sequence). V was clipped by 5 bases and J by 10 bases, with 12 bases between them. CDR3 sequence: CASSLLERSPLHF. For the CDR3, the DNA is TGTGCCAGCAGTCTGTTGGAGCGGTCACCCCTCCACTTT.

This chain uses TRBV4-1 with TRBJ1-2; perhaps TRBD1 as D (5 bases). This CDR3 is built from 12 residues. With 2 bases removed from V and 6 bases from J, the gap between germline ends came to 7 bases. Germline V lookup: CDR1 MGHRA, CDR2 YSYEKL. The CDR3: CASSQTGDGYTF. CDR3 sequence (DNA): TGCGCCAGCAGCCAAACGGGGGATGGCTACACCTTC.

The CDR3 spells CASSLGNNSPLHF. In DNA form, the CDR3 reads TGTGCCAGCAGCTTAGGCAATAATTCACCCCTCCACTTT. The chain couples TRBV11-3 to TRBJ1-6; no clear D gene. Between the trimmed V and J ends, which lost 1 base and 5 bases, there was a span of 3 bases. This CDR3 contains 13 residues. Per the germline V gene, CDR1 is SGHNT and CDR2 is YENEEA.

This chain connects TRBV5-1 to TRBJ2-4, with TRBD1 identical over 7 bases. J was trimmed by 2 bases and V by 4 bases; bases with no gene match: 9. This CDR3 comprises 16 residues. The germline V gene has CDR1 SGHRS and CDR2 YFSETQ. The CDR3 bases are TGCGCCAGCAGCCTCAGACCGGGACAGCCCAAAAACATTCAGTACTTC. Amino acid sequence: CASSLRPGQPKNIQYF.

The chain has TRBV15 and TRBJ2-2; TRBD2 agrees at 9 bases. Germline V gene sequence: CDR1 LNHNV, CDR2 YYDKDF (reference sequence). V gave up 3 bases and J gave up 5 bases; unmatched junction bases: 4. CDR3 length: 15 residues. The CDR3 here is CATSSSGSVTGELFF. Written as DNA, the CDR3 is TGTGCCACCAGCAGTAGCGGGAGTGTGACCGGGGAGCTGTTTTTT.

This clonotype was counted ten times or more. The V and J genes are TRBV7-2 and TRBJ2-1; D may be TRBD2 (6 bases). CDR1 and CDR2 (germline): SGHTA, FQGNSA. Trimming cost V 2 bases and J 0 bases, with 17 bases left between them. This CDR3 region has 18 residues. The CDR3 DNA follows: TGTGCCAGCAGCTTATCGAGAGGGACTTCAAGCTCCTACAATGAGCAGTTCTTC. Residues: CASSLSRGTSSSYNEQFF.

This clonotype was recorded a few times. This chain links TRBV5-1 with TRBJ1-1, with D tentatively TRBD1 (6 bases). The V gene's germline CDR1 is SGHRS and CDR2 YFSETQ. V lost 0 bases, J lost 2 bases, and 20 bases lay in between. The length of the CDR3 is 18 residues. The CDR3 spells CASSLEGVPIPINTEAFF. The CDR3 DNA follows: TGCGCCAGCAGCTTGGAGGGGGTTCCCATCCCAATTAACACTGAAGCTTTCTTT.

This clonotype was counted only a few times. This sequence joins TRBV18 and TRBJ2-3, with 9 bases identical to TRBD2. CDR1 and CDR2 (germline): KGHSH, LQKENI. The CDR3 consists of 18 residues. V shed 4 bases and J 2 bases; nucleotides not matched to a gene: 13. CDR3 bases: TGTGCCAGCTCACAGGGACTAGCACCGATCCTTAACACAGATACGCAGTATTTT. This codes for CASSQGLAPILNTDTQYF.

The chain combines TRBV4-1 with TRBJ2-1, with 16 bases that match TRBD2. The germline V gene encodes CDR1 MGHRA and CDR2 YSYEKL. The V segment lost 4 bases and the J segment 10 bases; nucleotides outside the gene matches: 13. This CDR3 is 18 amino acids long. CDR3 loop: CASSPIGGLAGGPGEQFF. The DNA for the CDR3 is TGCGCCAGCAGCCCCATAGGGGGACTAGCGGGAGGGCCAGGGGAGCAGTTCTTC.

This clonotype was observed a handful of times. The chain uses TRBV19 and TRBJ2-7, with D hard to call. Trimming shortened V by 3 bases and J by 4 bases, and 4 bases separated the two germline ends. The germline CDR1 and CDR2 sequences are LNHDA and SQIVND (reference sequence). This CDR3 is built from 11 residues. The DNA of the CDR3 is TGTGCCAGTAGTATCGGTTACGAGCAGTACTTC. It yields the protein CASSIGYEQYF.